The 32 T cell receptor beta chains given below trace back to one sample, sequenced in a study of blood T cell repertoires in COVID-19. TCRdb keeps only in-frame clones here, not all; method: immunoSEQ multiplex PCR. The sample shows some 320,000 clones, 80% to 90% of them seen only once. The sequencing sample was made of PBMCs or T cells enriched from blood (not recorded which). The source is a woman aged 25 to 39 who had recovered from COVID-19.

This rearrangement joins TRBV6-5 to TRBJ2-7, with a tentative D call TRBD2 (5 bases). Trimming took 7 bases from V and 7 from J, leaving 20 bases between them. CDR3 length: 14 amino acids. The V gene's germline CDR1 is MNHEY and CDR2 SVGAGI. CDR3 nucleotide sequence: TGTGCCAGCACGCGAGGCAGGTTCCCGGGGGAGCAGTACTTC. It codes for CASTRGRFPGEQYF.

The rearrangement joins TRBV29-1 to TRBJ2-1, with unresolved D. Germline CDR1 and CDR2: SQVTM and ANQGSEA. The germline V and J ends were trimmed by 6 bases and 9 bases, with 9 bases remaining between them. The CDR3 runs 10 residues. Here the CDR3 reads CSVLFFEQFF. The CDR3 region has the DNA TGCAGCGTCCTGTTTTTTGAGCAGTTCTTC.

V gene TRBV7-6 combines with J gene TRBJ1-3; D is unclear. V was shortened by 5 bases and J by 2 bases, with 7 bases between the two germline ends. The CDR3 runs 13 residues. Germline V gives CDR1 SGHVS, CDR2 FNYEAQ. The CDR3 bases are TGTGCCAGCAGCCCTCGGGCTGGAAACACCATATATTTT. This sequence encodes CASSPRAGNTIYF.

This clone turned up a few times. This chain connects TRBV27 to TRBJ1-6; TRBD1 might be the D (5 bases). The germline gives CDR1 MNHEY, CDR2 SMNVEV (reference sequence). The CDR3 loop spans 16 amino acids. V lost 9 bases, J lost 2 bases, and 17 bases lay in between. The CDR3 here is CASKDKSFAYNSPLHF. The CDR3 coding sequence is TGTGCCAGTAAGGACAAGAGCTTTGCCTATAATTCACCCCTCCACTTT.

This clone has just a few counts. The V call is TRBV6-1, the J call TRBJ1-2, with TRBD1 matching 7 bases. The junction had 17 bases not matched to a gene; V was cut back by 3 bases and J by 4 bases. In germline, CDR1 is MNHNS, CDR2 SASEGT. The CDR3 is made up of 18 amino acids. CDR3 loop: CASSDTRDRRNLFYGYTF. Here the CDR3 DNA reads TGTGCCAGCAGTGATACCCGGGACAGACGAAACTTGTTCTATGGCTACACCTTC.

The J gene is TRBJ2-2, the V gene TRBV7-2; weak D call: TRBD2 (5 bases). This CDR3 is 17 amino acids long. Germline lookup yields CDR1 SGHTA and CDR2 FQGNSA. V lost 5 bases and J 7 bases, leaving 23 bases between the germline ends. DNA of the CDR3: TGTGCCAGCAGCCGCCAAGGACGGGGAAATCTTGGCGGGGAGCTGTTTTTT. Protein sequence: CASSRQGRGNLGGELFF.

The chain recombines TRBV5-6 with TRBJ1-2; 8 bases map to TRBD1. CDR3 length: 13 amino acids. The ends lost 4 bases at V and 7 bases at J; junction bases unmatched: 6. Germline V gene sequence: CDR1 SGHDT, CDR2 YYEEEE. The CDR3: CASSGTGRGGYTF. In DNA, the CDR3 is TGTGCCAGCAGCGGGACAGGCCGCGGTGGCTACACCTTC.

CDR3 sequence reads: CASSYHSRWGNTIYF. The CDR3 DNA is TGTGCCAGCAGTTACCACAGTCGGTGGGGAAACACCATATATTTT. This sequence joins TRBV6-5 and TRBJ1-3; no reliable D call. V lost 2 bases to trimming and J lost 4 bases, with 12 bases between them. This CDR3 is 15 amino acids long. Germline assignment: CDR1 MNHEY and CDR2 SVGAGI.

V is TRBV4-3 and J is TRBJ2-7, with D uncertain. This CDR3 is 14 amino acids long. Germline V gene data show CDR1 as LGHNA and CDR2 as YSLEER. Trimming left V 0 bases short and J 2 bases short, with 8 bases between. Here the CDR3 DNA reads TGCGCCAGCAGCCAAGAGGTGCGCACCTACGAGCAGTACTTC. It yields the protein CASSQEVRTYEQYF.

The CDR3 DNA reads as TGCAGCGTTTCTGGCTTACGGGGAGGCAGCGAGCAGTACTTC. Translation gives CSVSGLRGGSEQYF. This sequence joins TRBV29-1 and TRBJ2-7; TRBD2 is a possible D gene (6 bases). CDR3 length: 14 residues. Per the germline V gene, CDR1 is SQVTM and CDR2 is ANQGSEA. V was clipped by 5 bases and J by 6 bases, with 20 bases between them.

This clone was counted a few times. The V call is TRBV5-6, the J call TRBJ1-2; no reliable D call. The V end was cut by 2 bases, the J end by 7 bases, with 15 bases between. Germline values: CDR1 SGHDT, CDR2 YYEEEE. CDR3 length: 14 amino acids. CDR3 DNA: TGTGCCAGCAGCTTTGGTCAGTTGCGGGGTGGCTACACCTTC. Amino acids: CASSFGQLRGGYTF.

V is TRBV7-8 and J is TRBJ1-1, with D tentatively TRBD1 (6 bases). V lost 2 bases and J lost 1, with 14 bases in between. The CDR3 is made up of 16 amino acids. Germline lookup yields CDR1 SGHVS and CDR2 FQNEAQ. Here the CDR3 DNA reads TGTGCCAGCAGCTTAAGAAGGACAGTTGAGAACACTGAAGCTTTCTTT. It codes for CASSLRRTVENTEAFF.

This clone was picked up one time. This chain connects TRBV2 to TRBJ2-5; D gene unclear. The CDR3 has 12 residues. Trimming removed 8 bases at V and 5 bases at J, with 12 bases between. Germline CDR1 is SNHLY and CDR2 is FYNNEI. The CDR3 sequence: CASGGRDETQYF. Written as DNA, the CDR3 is TGTGCCAGCGGCGGTAGAGACGAGACCCAGTACTTC.

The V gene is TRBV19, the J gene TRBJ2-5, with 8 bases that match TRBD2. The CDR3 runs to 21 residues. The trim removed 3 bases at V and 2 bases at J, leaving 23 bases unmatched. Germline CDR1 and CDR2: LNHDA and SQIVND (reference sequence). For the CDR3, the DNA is TGTGCCAGTAGTATCCAAAGCGGGAGCCTTGGTCGCGGGGGGTCACAAGAGACCCAGTACTTC. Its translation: CASSIQSGSLGRGGSQETQYF. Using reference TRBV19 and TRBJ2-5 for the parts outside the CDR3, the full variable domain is DGGITQSPKYLFRKEGQNVTLSCEQNLNHDAMYWYRQDPGQGLRLIYYSQIVNDFQKGDIAEGYSVSREKKESFPLTVTSAQKNPTAFYLCASSIQSGSLGRGGSQETQYFGPGTRLLVL.

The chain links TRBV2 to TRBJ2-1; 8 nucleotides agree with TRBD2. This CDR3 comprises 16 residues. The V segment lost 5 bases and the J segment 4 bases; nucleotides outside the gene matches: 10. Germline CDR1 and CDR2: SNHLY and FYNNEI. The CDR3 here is CASSKGSLAEYNEQFF. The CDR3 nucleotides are TGTGCCAGCAGTAAAGGGTCACTAGCGGAGTACAATGAGCAGTTCTTC.

The CDR3 region is CAIRQRQSDGEQYF. The CDR3 nucleotides read TGTGCCATCAGGCAAAGACAGTCGGACGGCGAGCAGTACTTC. The V and J genes are TRBV10-3 and TRBJ2-7; TRBD1 might be the D (5 bases). Per the germline V gene, CDR1 is ENHRY and CDR2 is SYGVKD. V shed 6 bases and J shed 6 bases, with 18 bases lying between them. CDR3 length: 14 residues.

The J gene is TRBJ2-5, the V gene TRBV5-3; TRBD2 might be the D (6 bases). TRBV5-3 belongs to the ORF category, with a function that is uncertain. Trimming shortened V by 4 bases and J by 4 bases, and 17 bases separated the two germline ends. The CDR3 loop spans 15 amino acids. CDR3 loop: CARSGGTAPRETQYF. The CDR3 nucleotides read TGTGCCAGAAGCGGAGGGACCGCTCCAAGAGAGACCCAGTACTTC.

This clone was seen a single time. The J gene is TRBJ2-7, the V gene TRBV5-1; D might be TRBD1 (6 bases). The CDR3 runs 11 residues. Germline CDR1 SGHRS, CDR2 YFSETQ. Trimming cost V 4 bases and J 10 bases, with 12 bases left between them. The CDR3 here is CASSTGQFQYF. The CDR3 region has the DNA TGCGCCAGCAGCACAGGACAGTTTCAGTACTTC.

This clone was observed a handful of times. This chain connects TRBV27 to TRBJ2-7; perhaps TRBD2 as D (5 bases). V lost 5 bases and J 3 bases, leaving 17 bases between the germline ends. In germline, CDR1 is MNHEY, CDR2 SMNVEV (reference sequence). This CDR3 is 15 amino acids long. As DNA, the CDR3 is TGTGCCAGCAGTCGACTCCCGGGAAATAACTACGAGCAGTACTTC. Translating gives CASSRLPGNNYEQYF.

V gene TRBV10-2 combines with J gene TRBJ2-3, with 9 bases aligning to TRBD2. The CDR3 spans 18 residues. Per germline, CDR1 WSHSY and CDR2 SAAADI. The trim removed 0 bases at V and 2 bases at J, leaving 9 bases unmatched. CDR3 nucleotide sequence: TGCGCCAGCAGTGAGTCGATGGCTAGCGGGGACATCACAGATACGCAGTATTTT. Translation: CASSESMASGDITDTQYF.

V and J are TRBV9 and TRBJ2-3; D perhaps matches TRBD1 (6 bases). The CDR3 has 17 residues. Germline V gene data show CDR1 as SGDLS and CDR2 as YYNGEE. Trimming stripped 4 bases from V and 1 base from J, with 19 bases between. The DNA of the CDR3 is TGTGCCAGCAGCCTAACGGGCCGGGCAGGGGGCACAGATACGCAGTATTTT. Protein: CASSLTGRAGGTDTQYF.

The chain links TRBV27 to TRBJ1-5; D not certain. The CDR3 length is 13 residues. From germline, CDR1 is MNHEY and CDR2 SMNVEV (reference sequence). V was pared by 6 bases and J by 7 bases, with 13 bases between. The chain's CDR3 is CASSYKSGQPQHF. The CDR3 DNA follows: TGTGCCAGCAGCTACAAATCGGGGCAGCCCCAGCATTTT.

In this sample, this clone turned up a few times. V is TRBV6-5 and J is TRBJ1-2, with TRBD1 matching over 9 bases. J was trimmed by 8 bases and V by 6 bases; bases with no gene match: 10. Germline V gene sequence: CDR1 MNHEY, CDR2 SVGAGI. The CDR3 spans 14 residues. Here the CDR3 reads CASSRDRELSGYTF. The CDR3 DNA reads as TGTGCCAGCAGCAGGGACAGGGAATTGTCGGGCTACACCTTC.

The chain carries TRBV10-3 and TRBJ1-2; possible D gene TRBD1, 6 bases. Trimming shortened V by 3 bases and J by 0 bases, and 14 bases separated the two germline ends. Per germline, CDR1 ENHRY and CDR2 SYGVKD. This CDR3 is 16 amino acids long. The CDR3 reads CAISEPQGKANYGYTF. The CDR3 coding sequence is TGTGCCATCAGTGAACCTCAGGGGAAAGCTAACTATGGCTACACCTTC.

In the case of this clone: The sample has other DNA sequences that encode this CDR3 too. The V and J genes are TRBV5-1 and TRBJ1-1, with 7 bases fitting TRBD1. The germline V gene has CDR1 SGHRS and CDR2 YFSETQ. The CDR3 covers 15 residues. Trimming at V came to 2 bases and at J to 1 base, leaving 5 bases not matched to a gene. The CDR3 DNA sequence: TGCGCCAGCAGCTTAGGGGGCTCAAGGAACACTGAAGCTTTCTTT. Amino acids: CASSLGGSRNTEAFF. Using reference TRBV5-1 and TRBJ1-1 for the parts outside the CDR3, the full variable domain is KAGVTQTPRYLIKTRGQQVTLSCSPISGHRSVSWYQQTPGQGLQFLFEYFSETQRNKGNFPGRFSGRQFSNSRSEMNVSTLELGDSALYLCASSLGGSRNTEAFFGQGTRLTVV.

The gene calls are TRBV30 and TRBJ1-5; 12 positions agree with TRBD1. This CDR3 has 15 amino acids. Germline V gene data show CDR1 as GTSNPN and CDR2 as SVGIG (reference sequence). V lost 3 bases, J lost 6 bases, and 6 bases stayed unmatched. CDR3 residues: CAWREGQGAGQPQHF. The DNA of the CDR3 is TGTGCCTGGAGGGAGGGACAGGGGGCTGGTCAGCCCCAGCATTTT.

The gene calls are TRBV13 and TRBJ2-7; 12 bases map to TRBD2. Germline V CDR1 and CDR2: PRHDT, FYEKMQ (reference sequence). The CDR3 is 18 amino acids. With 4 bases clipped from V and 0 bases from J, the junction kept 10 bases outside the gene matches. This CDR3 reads CASSSYGLAGPRSYEQYF. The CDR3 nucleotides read TGTGCCAGCAGCTCCTACGGACTAGCGGGGCCGCGCTCCTACGAGCAGTACTTC.

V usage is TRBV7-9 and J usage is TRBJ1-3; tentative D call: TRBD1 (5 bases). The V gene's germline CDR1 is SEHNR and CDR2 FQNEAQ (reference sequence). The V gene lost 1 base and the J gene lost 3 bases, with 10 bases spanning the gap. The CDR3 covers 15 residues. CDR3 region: CASSLGWGGGNTIYF. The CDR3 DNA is TGTGCCAGCAGCTTAGGATGGGGCGGTGGAAACACCATATATTTT.

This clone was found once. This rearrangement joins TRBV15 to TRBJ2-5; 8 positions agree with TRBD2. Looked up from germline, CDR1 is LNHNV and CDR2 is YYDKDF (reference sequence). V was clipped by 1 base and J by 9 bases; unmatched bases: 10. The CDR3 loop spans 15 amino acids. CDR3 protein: CATSRGTSRSQAQYF. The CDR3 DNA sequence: TGTGCCACCAGCAGAGGGACTAGCCGGTCTCAGGCCCAGTACTTC.

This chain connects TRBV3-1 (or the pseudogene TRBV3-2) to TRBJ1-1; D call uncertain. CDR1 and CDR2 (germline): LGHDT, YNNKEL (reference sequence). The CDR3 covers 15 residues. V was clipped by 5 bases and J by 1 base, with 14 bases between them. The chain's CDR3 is CASSGSGKPNTEAFF. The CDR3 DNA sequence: TGTGCCAGCAGCGGCTCGGGGAAACCGAACACTGAAGCTTTCTTT.

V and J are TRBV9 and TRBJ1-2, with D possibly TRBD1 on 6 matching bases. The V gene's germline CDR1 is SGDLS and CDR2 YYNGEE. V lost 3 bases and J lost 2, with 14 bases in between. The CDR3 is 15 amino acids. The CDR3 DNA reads TGTGCCAGCAGCGCCCAACAGGGAAGGAACTATGGCTACACCTTC. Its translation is CASSAQQGRNYGYTF.

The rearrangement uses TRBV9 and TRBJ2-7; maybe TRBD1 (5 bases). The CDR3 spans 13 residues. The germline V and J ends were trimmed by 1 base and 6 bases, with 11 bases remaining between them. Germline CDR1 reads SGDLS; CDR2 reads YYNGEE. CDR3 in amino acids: CASSVRRAGEQYF. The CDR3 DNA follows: TGTGCCAGCAGCGTACGCAGGGCCGGCGAGCAGTACTTC.